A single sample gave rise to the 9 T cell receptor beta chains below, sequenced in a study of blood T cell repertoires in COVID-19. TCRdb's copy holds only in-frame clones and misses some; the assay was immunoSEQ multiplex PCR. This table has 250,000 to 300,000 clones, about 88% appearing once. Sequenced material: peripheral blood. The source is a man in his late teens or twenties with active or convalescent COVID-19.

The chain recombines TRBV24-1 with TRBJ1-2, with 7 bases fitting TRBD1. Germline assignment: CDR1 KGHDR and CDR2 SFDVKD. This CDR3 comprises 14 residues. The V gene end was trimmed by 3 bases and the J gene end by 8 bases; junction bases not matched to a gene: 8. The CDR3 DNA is TGTGCCACCAGTGATCCAGGGGGTCTAGGAGGCTACACCTTC. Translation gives CATSDPGGLGGYTF.

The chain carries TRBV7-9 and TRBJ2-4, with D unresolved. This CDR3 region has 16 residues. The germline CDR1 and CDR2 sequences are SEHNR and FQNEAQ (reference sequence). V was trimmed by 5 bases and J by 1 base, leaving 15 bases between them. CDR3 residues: CASSPADEEAKNIQYF. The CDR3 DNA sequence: TGTGCCAGCAGCCCCGCTGACGAGGAGGCCAAAAACATTCAGTACTTC.

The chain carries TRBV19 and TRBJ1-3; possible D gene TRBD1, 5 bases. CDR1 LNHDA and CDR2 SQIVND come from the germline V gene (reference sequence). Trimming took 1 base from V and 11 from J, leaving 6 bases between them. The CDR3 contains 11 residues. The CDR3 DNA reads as TGTGCCAGTAGTATAGGACAGTCCATATATTTT. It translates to CASSIGQSIYF.

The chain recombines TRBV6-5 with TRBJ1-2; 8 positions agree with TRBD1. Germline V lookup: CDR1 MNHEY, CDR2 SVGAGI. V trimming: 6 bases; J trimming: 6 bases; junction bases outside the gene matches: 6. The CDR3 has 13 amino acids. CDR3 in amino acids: CASRDRQGHGYTF. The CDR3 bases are TGTGCCAGCAGAGACCGACAGGGGCATGGCTACACCTTC.

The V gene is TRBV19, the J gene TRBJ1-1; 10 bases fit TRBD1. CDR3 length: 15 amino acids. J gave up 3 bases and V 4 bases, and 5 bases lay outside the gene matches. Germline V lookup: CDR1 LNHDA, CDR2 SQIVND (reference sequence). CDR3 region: CASSRYGTGDTEAFF. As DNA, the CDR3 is TGTGCCAGTAGTAGATACGGGACAGGGGACACTGAAGCTTTCTTT.

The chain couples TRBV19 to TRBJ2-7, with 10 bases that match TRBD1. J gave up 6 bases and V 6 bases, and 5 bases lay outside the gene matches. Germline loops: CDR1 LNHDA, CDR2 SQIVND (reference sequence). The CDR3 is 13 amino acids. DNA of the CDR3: TGTGCCAGTAGGGACAGGGGGGTCTCCGAGCAGTACTTC. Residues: CASRDRGVSEQYF.

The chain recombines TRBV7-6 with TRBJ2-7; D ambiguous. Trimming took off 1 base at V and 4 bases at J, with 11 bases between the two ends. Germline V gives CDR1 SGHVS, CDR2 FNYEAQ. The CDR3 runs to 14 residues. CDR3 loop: CASSLEPGPYEQYF. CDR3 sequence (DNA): TGTGCCAGCAGCTTAGAGCCGGGTCCTTACGAGCAGTACTTC.

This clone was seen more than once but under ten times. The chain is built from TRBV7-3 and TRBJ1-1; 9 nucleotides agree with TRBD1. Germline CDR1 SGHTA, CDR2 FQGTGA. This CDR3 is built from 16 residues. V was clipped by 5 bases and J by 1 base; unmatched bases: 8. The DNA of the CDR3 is TGTGCCAGCAGCCTTGGACAGGGGAGCGGGAACACTGAAGCTTTCTTT. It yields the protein CASSLGQGSGNTEAFF.

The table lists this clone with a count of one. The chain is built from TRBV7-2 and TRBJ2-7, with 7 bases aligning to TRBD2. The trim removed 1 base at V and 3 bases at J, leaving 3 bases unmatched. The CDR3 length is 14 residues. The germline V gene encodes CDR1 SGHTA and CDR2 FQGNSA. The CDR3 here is CASSLERGHYEQYF. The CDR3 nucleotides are TGTGCCAGCAGCTTAGAGCGGGGTCACTACGAGCAGTACTTC.